This TCR beta chain was retrieved from a study of blood T cells in healthy people across ages. Primers used in a second PCR of roughly 6 to 12 cycles were a sample-barcoded 5' primer and a J-beta primer mix. TCRdb processed the 5' RACE reads anew with MiXCR; each CDR3 protein has one entry. The sample has under 950,000 distinct CDR3 sequences; 20% to 25% are singletons. This clonotype has ten or more counts. The sequencing input was blood. The receptor was derived from a man aged 70-80 years in good health.

The CDR3 protein is CASSPPRKDRGSGEAFF. In DNA form, the CDR3 reads TGTGCCAGCAGTCCGCCCCGAAAGGACAGGGGTAGTGGTGAAGCTTTCTTT. The V gene is TRBV12-3 or TRBV12-4, the J gene TRBJ1-1, with 9 bases matching TRBD1. This CDR3 spans 17 amino acids. The J segment lost 7 bases and the V segment lost 5 bases, leaving 17 bases of the junction unmatched.